The rows below give T cell receptor beta chains drawn from one sample of a study. MiXCR, run by TCRdb on the 5' RACE reads, gives a single entry per CDR3 protein. The sample records around 57,000 distinct CDR3 sequences, around 26% being singletons. Input material: tumor-infiltrating memory CD4+ T cells sorted from the breast tumor. The receptors stem from a female donor with breast cancer. Each CDR3 is given with its conserved first and last residue. Expanded clones get a size class; other rows say once, few or many, or leave the size out.

V,J,size,CDR3
TRBV15,TRBJ2-2,NA,CATTSKWTSGRGDTGELFF
TRBV28,TRBJ1-1,NA,CAITRKLNTEAFF
TRBV5-1,TRBJ1-1,few,CASRDGTGVSMNTEAFF
TRBV6-2/TRBV6-3,TRBJ1-5,few,CASSYAGGNQPQHF
TRBV7-2,TRBJ2-7,few,CASSLRSPYEQYF
TRBV5-1,TRBJ2-1,medium-sized,CASSLAGERYEQFF
TRBV7-2,TRBJ2-2,NA,CASSPEGLTGELFF
TRBV4-1,TRBJ1-6,NA,CASSQDISTPLHF
TRBV7-9,TRBJ2-7,NA,CASSHGVGEQYF
TRBV29-1,TRBJ2-1,few,CAAGESYNEQFF
TRBV2,TRBJ2-7,NA,CASSVPFGGQGGAYEQYF
TRBV20-1,TRBJ1-1,NA,CSASVGTEAFF
TRBV30,TRBJ1-1,NA,CAWRSRANTEAFF
TRBV4-2,TRBJ2-7,NA,CASSKDRTTREQYF
TRBV7-7,TRBJ1-1,NA,CASSLNAETEAFF
TRBV20-1,TRBJ1-6,many,CSAPAGTGNSPLHF
TRBV4-3,TRBJ1-6,NA,CASSQEGGPDSPLHF
TRBV9,TRBJ2-3,NA,CASSVVGTDTQYF
TRBV20-1,TRBJ1-1,many,CSAPWGSGNTEAFF
TRBV20-1,TRBJ1-5,few,CSARRVGQPQHF
TRBV20-1,TRBJ1-4,NA,CSAWLSPTNEKLFF
TRBV5-1,TRBJ2-1,few,CASSSPTLGNEQFF
TRBV7-2,TRBJ2-3,NA,CASSQGSRGDRTDTQYF
TRBV5-1,TRBJ1-5,NA,CASSSGANSNQPQHF
TRBV7-3,TRBJ2-5,few,CASSFTGTQETQYF
TRBV6-1,TRBJ2-7,few,CASSEKSAGTYEQYF
TRBV6-5,TRBJ1-6,few,CASSYSVPAPHSPLHF
TRBV5-4,TRBJ2-6,few,CASSLLSRPRLGGANVLTF
TRBV5-4,TRBJ2-1,NA,CASSLGGGLSSSYNERFF
TRBV5-1,TRBJ2-1,NA,CASSKLAGVSYNEQFF
TRBV7-9,TRBJ2-5,few,CASSTSAETQYF